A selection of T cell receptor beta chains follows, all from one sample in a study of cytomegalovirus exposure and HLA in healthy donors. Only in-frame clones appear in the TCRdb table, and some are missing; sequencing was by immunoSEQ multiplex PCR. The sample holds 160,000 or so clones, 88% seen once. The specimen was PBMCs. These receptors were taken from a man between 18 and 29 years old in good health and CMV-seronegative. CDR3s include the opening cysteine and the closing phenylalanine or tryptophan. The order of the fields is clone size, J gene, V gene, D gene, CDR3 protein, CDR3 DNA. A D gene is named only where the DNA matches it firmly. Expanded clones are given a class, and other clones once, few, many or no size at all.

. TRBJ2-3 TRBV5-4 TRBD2 CASSLETSGTDTQYF TGTGCCAGCAGCTTGGAAACTAGCGGCACAGATACGCAGTATTTT
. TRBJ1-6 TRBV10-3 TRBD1 CAISEPTGDSSPLHF TGTGCCATCAGTGAGCCGACAGGGGATTCTTCACCCCTCCACTTT
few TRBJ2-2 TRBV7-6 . CASSVMSDTGELFF TGTGCCAGCAGCGTGATGAGTGATACCGGGGAGCTGTTTTTT
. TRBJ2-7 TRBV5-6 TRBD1 CASSLPWTGAYEQYF TGTGCCAGCAGCTTGCCCTGGACAGGGGCCTACGAGCAGTACTTC
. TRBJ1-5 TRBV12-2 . CASRRDRDSFYSNQPQHF TGTGCAAGTCGCCGCGACCGGGACAGCTTTTATAGCAATCAGCCCCAGCATTTT
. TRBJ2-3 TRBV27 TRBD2 CASSPLGGRAEDTQYF TGTGCCAGCAGTCCCCTCGGCGGGAGGGCCGAAGATACGCAGTATTTT
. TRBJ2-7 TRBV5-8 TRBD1 CASSLRQGGTDEQYF TGTGCCAGCAGCTTGAGACAGGGTGGTACGGACGAGCAGTACTTC
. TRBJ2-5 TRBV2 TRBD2 CASRPGGRETQYF TGTGCCAGCAGGCCGGGGGGGCGAGAGACCCAGTACTTC
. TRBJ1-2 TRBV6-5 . CASSSPGYGYTF TGTGCCAGCAGTTCCCCGGGCTATGGCTACACCTTC
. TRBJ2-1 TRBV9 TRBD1 CASSVADRVGNEQFF TGTGCCAGCAGCGTAGCAGACAGGGTGGGCAATGAGCAGTTCTTC
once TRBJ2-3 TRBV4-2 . CASSQDVGTQYF TGTGCCAGCAGCCAAGATGTCGGTACGCAGTATTTT
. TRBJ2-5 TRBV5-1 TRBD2 CASSPDQPAGPETQYF TGCGCCAGCAGCCCCGATCAACCAGCGGGACCAGAGACCCAGTACTTC
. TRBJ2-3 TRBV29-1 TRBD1 CSVATGITDTQYF TGCAGCGTCGCGACAGGGATCACAGATACGCAGTATTTT
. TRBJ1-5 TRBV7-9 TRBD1 CASSAQGDQPQHF TGTGCCAGCAGCGCGCAGGGGGATCAGCCCCAGCATTTT
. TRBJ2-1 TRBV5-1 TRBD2 CASSLVQRGYNEQFF TGCGCCAGCAGCTTGGTGCAGCGGGGATACAATGAGCAGTTCTTC
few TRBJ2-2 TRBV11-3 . CASSLAGSNTGELFF TGTGCCAGCAGCTTGGCGGGGTCGAACACCGGGGAGCTGTTTTTT
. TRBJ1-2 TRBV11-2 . CASSLEEGYYGYTF TGTGCCAGCAGCTTAGAGGAGGGGTACTATGGCTACACCTTC
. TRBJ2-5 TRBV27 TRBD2 CASKVSGGGLETQYF TGTGCCAGCAAAGTTAGCGGGGGGGGCCTCGAGACCCAGTACTTC
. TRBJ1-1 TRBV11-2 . CASRPPTGGATEAFF TGTGCCAGCAGGCCACCTACCGGGGGGGCCACTGAAGCTTTCTTT
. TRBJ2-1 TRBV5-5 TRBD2 CASSLLSGGRINNEQFF TGTGCCAGCAGCTTGCTGAGCGGGGGGCGTATTAACAATGAGCAGTTCTTC
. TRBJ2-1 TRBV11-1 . CASSPSGGGGYNEQFF TGTGCCAGCAGCCCAAGTGGTGGGGGAGGCTACAATGAGCAGTTCTTC
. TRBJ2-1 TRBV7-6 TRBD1 CASSWTGGINEQFF TGTGCCAGCAGCTGGACAGGGGGCATTAATGAGCAGTTCTTC
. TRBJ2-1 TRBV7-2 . CASSSITDEQFF TGTGCCAGCAGCTCCATAACGGATGAGCAGTTCTTC
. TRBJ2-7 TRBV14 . CASSPSGHYEQYF TGTGCCAGCAGCCCGAGCGGGCACTACGAGCAGTACTTC
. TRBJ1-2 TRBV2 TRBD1 CASIGTDFNYGYTF TGTGCCAGCATCGGGACAGATTTTAACTATGGCTACACCTTC
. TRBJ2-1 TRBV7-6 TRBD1 CASSSNDRDEQFF TGTGCCAGCAGCTCCAATGACAGGGATGAGCAGTTCTTC
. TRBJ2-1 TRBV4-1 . CASSQDSFGSSYNEQFF TGCGCCAGCAGCCAAGATAGTTTCGGGTCCTCCTACAATGAGCAGTTCTTC
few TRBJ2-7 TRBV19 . CASSFLVGQGLSEQYF TGTGCCAGTAGTTTCCTCGTCGGCCAGGGTCTGTCCGAGCAGTACTTC
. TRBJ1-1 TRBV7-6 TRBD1 CASSPLTGERVGTEAFF TGTGCCAGCAGCCCTCTGACAGGGGAGAGGGTTGGCACTGAAGCTTTCTTT
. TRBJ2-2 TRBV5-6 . CASSFVQANTGELFF TGTGCCAGCAGCTTCGTACAGGCGAACACCGGGGAGCTGTTTTTT
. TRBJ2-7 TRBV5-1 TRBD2 CASSSSGTGEQYF TGCGCCAGCAGCTCTAGCGGGACGGGAGAGCAGTACTTC
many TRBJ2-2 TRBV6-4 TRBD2 CASSELAGDTGELFF TGTGCCAGCAGTGAACTAGCGGGGGACACCGGGGAGCTGTTTTTT
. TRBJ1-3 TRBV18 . CASSDMGSGNTIYF TGTGCCAGCTCTGACATGGGTTCTGGAAACACCATATATTTT
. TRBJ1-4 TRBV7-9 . CASSLNGEWEKLFF TGTGCCAGCAGCTTAAATGGGGAGTGGGAAAAACTGTTTTTT
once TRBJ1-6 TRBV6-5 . CASSSSDSPLHF TGTGCCAGCAGTTCATCAGATTCACCCCTCCACTTT
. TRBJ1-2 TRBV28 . CASSLSVGGTYGYTF TGTGCCAGCAGTTTATCGGTCGGGGGGACCTATGGCTACACCTTC
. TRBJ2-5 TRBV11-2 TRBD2 CASSLWLAGGIGQETQYF TGTGCCAGCAGCTTGTGGCTAGCGGGAGGGATTGGTCAAGAGACCCAGTACTTC
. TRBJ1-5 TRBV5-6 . CAREVRASPNQPQHF TGTGCCAGGGAGGTCCGGGCCTCCCCCAATCAGCCCCAGCATTTT
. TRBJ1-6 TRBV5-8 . CASSLQVTRNSPLHF TGTGCCAGCAGCTTACAGGTAACACGGAATTCACCCCTCCACTTT
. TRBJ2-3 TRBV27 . CASSLWGLADTQYF TGTGCCAGCAGTTTGTGGGGGCTCGCAGATACGCAGTATTTT
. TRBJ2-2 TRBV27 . CASSFRGTTGELFF TGTGCCAGCAGTTTTCGGGGGACCACCGGGGAGCTGTTTTTT
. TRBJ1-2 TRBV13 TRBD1 CASSLGGQGASNYGYTF TGTGCCAGCAGCTTAGGGGGACAGGGAGCTTCCAACTATGGCTACACCTTC
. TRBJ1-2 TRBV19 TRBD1 CASSAQPGTGGYTF TGTGCCAGTAGTGCCCAACCCGGGACAGGAGGCTACACCTTC
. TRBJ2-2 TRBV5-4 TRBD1 CASSSATGLGELFF TGTGCCAGCAGCTCTGCGACAGGGCTAGGGGAGCTGTTTTTT
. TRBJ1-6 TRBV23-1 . CASSPVGGSMNSPLHF TGCGCCAGCAGTCCCGTAGGGGGTTCGATGAATTCACCCCTCCACTTT
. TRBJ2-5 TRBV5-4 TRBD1 CASSPPPGQGETQYF TGTGCCAGCAGCCCGCCTCCGGGACAGGGAGAGACCCAGTACTTC
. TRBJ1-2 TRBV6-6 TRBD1 CASSYLQGAGYTF TGTGCCAGCAGTTACTTACAGGGGGCTGGCTACACCTTC
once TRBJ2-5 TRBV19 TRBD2 CASTTSGRVGETQYF TGTGCCAGTACGACTAGCGGGAGAGTAGGAGAGACCCAGTACTTC
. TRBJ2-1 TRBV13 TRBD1 CASSPQGTGTYNEQFF TGTGCCAGCAGCCCACAGGGGACAGGGACTTACAATGAGCAGTTCTTC
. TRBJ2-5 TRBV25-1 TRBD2 CASSDSGSHQETQYF TGTGCCAGCAGTGATAGCGGGAGCCACCAAGAGACCCAGTACTTC
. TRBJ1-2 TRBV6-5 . CASSYGGGGYTF TGTGCCAGCAGTTACGGGGGGGGTGGCTACACCTTC
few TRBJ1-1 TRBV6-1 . CASSENQGPGGTEAFF TGTGCCAGCAGTGAAAACCAGGGCCCTGGGGGGACTGAAGCTTTCTTT
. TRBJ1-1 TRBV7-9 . CASSPGAGNTEAFF TGTGCCAGCAGCCCGGGCGCGGGAAACACTGAAGCTTTCTTT